A selection of T cell receptor beta chains follows, all from one sample in a study of T cells in Graves' hyperthyroidism and ophthalmopathy. TCRdb re-called the multiplex PCR reads through MiXCR, storing one row per CDR3 protein. The sample shows hundreds of thousands of distinct CDR3 sequences, about 15% of them seen only once. The sequencing sample was made of blood. The receptors stem from a woman aged 18-29 years with Graves' hyperthyroidism. The CDR3 runs from the conserved cysteine through the conserved F or W. A D gene is named only where the DNA matches it firmly. Clone sizes are given selectively: once, few, many, or a class where the clone is expanded.

CDR3: CAWSVKGGLNTEAFF; DNA: TGTGCCTGGAGTGTAAAGGGAGGGCTGAACACTGAAGCTTTCTTT; V: TRBV30; J: TRBJ1-1; D: .; size: .
CDR3: CAISPRTGNSYEQYF; DNA: TGTGCCATCAGCCCCCGGACAGGGAACTCCTACGAGCAGTACTTC; V: TRBV10-3; J: TRBJ2-7; D: TRBD1; size: .
CDR3: CASSRGLARGEQYF; DNA: TGTGCCAGCAGCCGCGGACTGGCTAGGGGCGAGCAGTACTTC; V: TRBV12-3/TRBV12-4; J: TRBJ2-7; D: .; size: many
CDR3: CASSLTSGAYEQYF; DNA: TGTGCCAGCAGTTTAACTAGCGGAGCCTACGAGCAGTACTTC; V: TRBV12-3/TRBV12-4; J: TRBJ2-7; D: TRBD2; size: many
CDR3: CSARDSGGPGDTQYF; DNA: TGCAGTGCTAGAGATTCGGGCGGCCCGGGAGATACGCAGTATTTT; V: TRBV20-1; J: TRBJ2-3; D: .; size: .
CDR3: CASSQEQGINTDTQYF; DNA: TGCGCCAGCAGCCAAGAGCAGGGGATCAACACAGATACGCAGTATTTT; V: TRBV4-1; J: TRBJ2-3; D: .; size: .
CDR3: CASRSLPREQYF; DNA: TGTGCCAGCAGATCCCTCCCTAGGGAGCAGTACTTC; V: TRBV28; J: TRBJ2-7; D: .; size: many
CDR3: CASSIIGGPYEQYF; DNA: TGTGCCAGTAGTATCATCGGGGGACCCTACGAGCAGTACTTC; V: TRBV19; J: TRBJ2-7; D: .; size: .
CDR3: CASSFPAGTPLFGGEAFF; DNA: TGTGCCAGCAGCTTCCCGGCCGGGACACCCCTGTTCGGGGGTGAAGCTTTCTTT; V: TRBV7-2; J: TRBJ1-1; D: .; size: .
CDR3: CASSPWQGGTNEKLFF; DNA: TGTGCCAGCAGCCCTTGGCAGGGGGGTACTAATGAAAAACTGTTTTTT; V: TRBV7-9; J: TRBJ1-4; D: TRBD1; size: few
CDR3: CASRGNDRGPGYTF; DNA: TGTGCCAGCAGGGGAAACGACAGGGGGCCTGGCTACACCTTC; V: TRBV2; J: TRBJ1-2; D: TRBD1; size: many
CDR3: CASSARNTDTQYF; DNA: TGTGCCAGCAGCGCTCGGAACACAGATACGCAGTATTTT; V: TRBV7-9; J: TRBJ2-3; D: .; size: .
CDR3: CASSGGVFLSSGYTF; DNA: TGTGCCAGCAGTGGGGGGGTTTTTCTTTCTAGTGGCTACACCTTC; V: TRBV2; J: TRBJ1-2; D: .; size: many
CDR3: CASSPQGQASYEQYF; DNA: TGTGCCAGCTCACCACAGGGACAGGCGTCCTACGAGCAGTACTTC; V: TRBV18; J: TRBJ2-7; D: TRBD1; size: many
CDR3: CASSPDVKAKNIQYF; DNA: TGTGCCAGCTCACCTGATGTTAAAGCCAAAAACATTCAGTACTTC; V: TRBV18; J: TRBJ2-4; D: .; size: many
CDR3: CASSGPMQASGNTIYF; DNA: TGTGCCAGCAGCGGACCCATGCAGGCCTCTGGAAACACCATATATTTT; V: TRBV9; J: TRBJ1-3; D: .; size: once
CDR3: CASSTLGGLEPYEQYF; DNA: TGTGCCAGCAGTACGCTTGGGGGACTAGAGCCCTACGAGCAGTACTTC; V: TRBV28; J: TRBJ2-7; D: TRBD2; size: many